Listed below are T cell receptor beta chains from one sample, sequenced in a study of CD8+ T cells in alopecia areata. The assay was immunoSEQ multiplex PCR, and TCRdb's table has in-frame clones only and misses some. The table lists under 70,000 clones, roughly 96% of them singletons. The sequencing used CD8+ T cells sorted from blood, collected at week 0. The receptors were sampled from a human donor with alopecia areata. Each CDR3 is given with its conserved first and last residue. The order of the fields is V gene, J gene, D gene, clone size, CDR3 length, CDR3 protein, CDR3 DNA. The D gene is left open where the match is weak. Clone size, where shown, is once, few, many, or a class for clones that have expanded.

TRBV29-1	TRBJ2-5	.	.	14	CSVEVTGTFETQYF	TGCAGCGTTGAAGTCACCGGGACTTTCGAGACCCAGTACTTC
TRBV29-1	TRBJ2-2	.	.	14	CSVEGSGNTGELFF	TGCAGCGTTGAGGGTTCGGGGAACACCGGGGAGCTGTTTTTT
TRBV7-7	TRBJ2-2	.	.	15	CASSSRAGDTGELFF	TGTGCTAGCAGCAGCCGGGCTGGGGACACCGGGGAGCTGTTTTTT
TRBV5-1	TRBJ2-1	TRBD1	.	17	CASSLLYPTGNDNEQFF	TGCGCCAGCAGCTTGCTTTATCCGACAGGGAACGACAATGAGCAGTTCTTC
TRBV5-1	TRBJ2-3	.	.	16	CASSLVGADRTDTQYF	TGCGCCAGCAGCTTGGTTGGAGCGGACCGCACAGATACGCAGTATTTT
TRBV9	TRBJ2-5	.	.	15	CASSPQGTSGETQYF	TGTGCCAGCAGCCCCCAGGGGACCAGCGGTGAGACCCAGTACTTC
TRBV6-5	TRBJ1-2	TRBD1	.	16	CASSYSYRGTTYGYTF	TGTGCCAGCAGTTACTCATACAGGGGGACTACCTATGGCTACACCTTC
TRBV7-2	TRBJ2-7	TRBD1	.	13	CASSAWTGYEQYF	TGTGCCAGCAGCGCCTGGACAGGGTACGAGCAGTACTTC
TRBV7-9	TRBJ2-5	.	.	15	CASSFGATSLETQYF	TGTGCCAGCAGTTTCGGTGCTACTAGCTTAGAGACCCAGTACTTC
TRBV7-9	TRBJ2-7	TRBD1	.	13	CASSPRDSHEQYF	TGTGCCAGCAGCCCCCGGGACAGCCACGAGCAGTACTTC
TRBV13	TRBJ2-2	.	.	17	CASSLTTTPSETGELFF	TGTGCCAGCAGCCTCACGACTACCCCGTCGGAAACCGGGGAGCTGTTTTTT
TRBV4-2	TRBJ2-7	TRBD2	.	16	CASSQEASGATYEQYF	TGTGCCAGCAGCCAAGAAGCGAGCGGGGCTACCTACGAGCAGTACTTC
TRBV30	TRBJ1-1	.	.	15	CAWSVYYSSLFEAFF	TGTGCCTGGAGTGTATATTACAGCTCACTGTTTGAAGCTTTCTTT
TRBV19	TRBJ2-1	.	.	14	CASSEGTSYNEQFF	TGTGCCAGTAGTGAAGGGACTTCGTACAATGAGCAGTTCTTC
TRBV7-2	TRBJ2-7	.	.	15	CASSLGPLLSYEQYF	TGTGCCAGCAGCTTAGGTCCCCTCCTCTCCTACGAGCAGTACTTC
TRBV2	TRBJ1-1	TRBD1	once	13	CASRQGGGTEAFF	TGTGCCAGCAGGCAGGGGGGGGGCACTGAAGCTTTCTTT
TRBV4-2	TRBJ2-3	.	.	16	CASSPLAETSTDTQYF	TGTGCCAGCAGCCCCCTGGCGGAGACTAGCACAGATACGCAGTATTTT
TRBV7-8	TRBJ2-3	TRBD2	once	16	CASSLATSGGTDTQYF	TGTGCCAGCAGCTTAGCTACTAGCGGGGGCACAGATACGCAGTATTTT
TRBV4-2	TRBJ1-2	TRBD1	.	15	CASSTFRQGEYGYTF	TGTGCCAGCAGTACATTTCGACAGGGGGAATACGGCTACACCTTC
TRBV7-9	TRBJ1-1	.	.	15	CASSSWLGMNTEAFF	TGTGCCAGCAGCTCGTGGTTGGGTATGAACACTGAAGCTTTCTTT
TRBV5-6	TRBJ2-1	TRBD2	.	18	CASSLDASSGDWANEQFF	TGTGCCAGCAGCTTGGACGCGTCTAGCGGGGATTGGGCCAATGAGCAGTTCTTC
TRBV2	TRBJ2-3	.	.	19	CASSDPELAGGFSTDTQYF	TGTGCCAGCAGTGACCCGGAACTAGCCGGGGGATTCAGCACAGATACGCAGTATTTT
TRBV7-8	TRBJ2-7	.	.	13	CASSLDEGSRQYF	TGTGCCAGCAGCTTAGATGAGGGTTCGAGGCAGTACTTC
TRBV7-2	TRBJ2-7	TRBD2	.	16	CASSGRGGAASYEQYF	TGTGCCAGCAGCGGGAGGGGCGGGGCTGCCTCCTACGAGCAGTACTTC
TRBV15	TRBJ2-6	.	.	15	CATSLRRSGANVLTF	TGTGCCACCAGCTTACGCCGCTCTGGGGCCAACGTCCTGACTTTC
TRBV19	TRBJ2-7	.	.	13	CASSPGTLDEQYF	TGTGCCAGTAGTCCCGGGACACTCGACGAGCAGTACTTC
TRBV19	TRBJ2-5	.	.	13	CARDPDGEETQYF	TGTGCCAGGGACCCGGACGGAGAAGAGACCCAGTACTTC
TRBV6-5	TRBJ2-1	TRBD2	.	13	CASMRGRYNEQFF	TGTGCCAGCATGCGCGGGAGATACAATGAGCAGTTCTTC
TRBV5-1	TRBJ1-1	.	.	14	CASSLAGRGTEAFF	TGCGCCAGCAGCTTGGCCGGGAGGGGCACTGAAGCTTTCTTT
TRBV5-6	TRBJ2-1	.	.	16	CASSWRVQSSYNEQFF	TGTGCCAGCAGCTGGAGGGTACAGAGCTCCTACAATGAGCAGTTCTTC